Listed below are T cell receptor beta chains from one sample, sequenced in a study of Graves' ophthalmopathy and Graves' hyperthyroidism. One entry per CDR3 protein results from TCRdb running MiXCR on the multiplex PCR reads. In the table there are around 1,200,000 distinct CDR3 sequences, approximately 35% of which are singletons. Source material: peripheral blood or thyroid tissue (not recorded which). These receptors all come from an adult man with Graves' hyperthyroidism. CDR3s include the opening cysteine and the closing phenylalanine or tryptophan. D genes are given only for firm matches. Expanded clones are given a class, and other clones once, few, many or no size at all.

v_gene	abundance	j_gene	d_gene	CDR3aa	CDR3nt
TRBV4-2	.	TRBJ2-7	.	CASSQTGISSYEQYF	TGTGCCAGCAGCCAAACAGGAATAAGCTCCTACGAGCAGTACTTC
TRBV13	.	TRBJ1-4	.	CASSLGGEFGEKLFF	TGTGCCAGCAGCTTAGGAGGTGAGTTTGGTGAAAAACTGTTTTTT
TRBV10-3	many	TRBJ1-3	.	CAISQDTGNTIYF	TGTGCCATCAGTCAAGACACTGGAAACACCATATATTTT
TRBV7-6	.	TRBJ2-7	TRBD1	CAWNPGTGAPEQYF	TGTGCCTGGAACCCCGGGACAGGGGCCCCCGAGCAGTACTTC
TRBV20-1	many	TRBJ2-2	TRBD2	CSARELAGANTGELFF	TGCAGTGCTAGAGAACTAGCGGGCGCGAACACCGGGGAGCTGTTTTTT
TRBV6-2/TRBV6-3	many	TRBJ2-7	TRBD2	CASSYGTSAYEQYF	TGTGCCAGCAGTTACGGGACTAGCGCCTACGAGCAGTACTTC
TRBV15	.	TRBJ1-2	.	CATSKIQGNYGYTF	TGTGCCACCAGCAAGATACAGGGAAACTATGGCTACACCTTC
TRBV6-6	.	TRBJ1-1	TRBD1	CASSYVTGGDWNTEAFF	TGTGCCAGCAGTTACGTGACAGGGGGCGATTGGAACACTGAAGCTTTCTTT
TRBV12-3/TRBV12-4	many	TRBJ2-7	TRBD1	CASSLLQGAEQYF	TGTGCCAGCAGTTTACTCCAGGGGGCAGAGCAGTACTTC
TRBV20-1	.	TRBJ2-7	TRBD2	CSASHGTSHEQYF	TGCAGTGCTAGCCATGGGACTAGCCACGAGCAGTACTTC
TRBV25-1	many	TRBJ2-7	.	CASSDPQGYEQYF	TGTGCCAGCAGTGATCCACAGGGTTACGAGCAGTACTTC
TRBV7-6	.	TRBJ1-5	TRBD1	CASSLGTGAQQPQHF	TGTGCCAGCAGCTTAGGGACAGGGGCTCAGCAGCCCCAGCATTTT
TRBV20-1	many	TRBJ1-2	.	CSARPGVYTF	TGCAGTGCTAGGCCAGGGGTCTACACCTTC
TRBV29-1	once	TRBJ2-2	.	CSVVWTEHTGELFF	TGCAGCGTCGTATGGACTGAGCACACCGGGGAGCTGTTTTTT
TRBV6-5	many	TRBJ2-2	.	CASSPLAEPAAELFF	TGTGCCAGCAGTCCCCTGGCCGAGCCCGCCGCGGAGCTGTTTTTT
TRBV30	.	TRBJ1-1	.	CAWSGDGNTEAFF	TGTGCCTGGAGTGGAGATGGGAACACTGAAGCTTTCTTT
TRBV29-1	many	TRBJ2-5	.	CSVVPTVGETQYF	TGCAGCGTTGTTCCGACAGTTGGAGAGACCCAGTACTTC
TRBV13	many	TRBJ1-4	.	CASSSRPTDNEKLFF	TGTGCCAGCAGTTCTAGACCGACTGATAATGAAAAACTGTTTTTT
TRBV2	many	TRBJ1-5	.	CASTAGNGNQPQHF	TGTGCCAGCACGGCAGGTAACGGCAATCAGCCCCAGCATTTT
TRBV20-1	once	TRBJ2-5	TRBD1	CSARGQPDQPQYF	TGCAGTGCTAGGGGACAGCCAGATCAGCCCCAGTACTTC
TRBV6-6	.	TRBJ2-5	.	CASSSQESQETQYF	TGTGCCAGCAGTTCGCAGGAGTCGCAAGAGACCCAGTACTTC
TRBV19	many	TRBJ2-2	TRBD2	CASLTSGRRVGGELFF	TGTGCCAGTCTGACTAGCGGGAGGCGAGTAGGTGGGGAGCTGTTTTTT
TRBV7-2	many	TRBJ1-1	.	CASSLDGRMGTEAFF	TGTGCCAGCAGCTTAGACGGCCGCATGGGGACTGAAGCTTTCTTT
TRBV20-1	many	TRBJ1-2	TRBD1	CSARRTGGLDGYTF	TGCAGTGCTCGGAGGACAGGGGGCTTGGATGGCTACACCTTC
TRBV18	.	TRBJ1-3	.	CASSPSPFFSGNTIYF	TGTGCCAGCTCACCCTCCCCCTTCTTCTCTGGAAACACCATATATTTT
TRBV25-1	many	TRBJ1-2	TRBD1	CASQRTGGNGYTF	TGTGCCAGCCAGAGGACAGGGGGTAATGGCTACACCTTC
TRBV7-4	many	TRBJ1-3	.	CASSLRFGNWVGNTIYF	TGTGCCAGCAGCTTGCGTTTTGGGAATTGGGTCGGAAACACCATATATTTT
TRBV12-3/TRBV12-4	.	TRBJ2-7	.	CASTSAASSYEQYF	TGTGCCAGCACCTCCGCAGCCAGCTCCTACGAGCAGTACTTC
TRBV19	many	TRBJ2-7	.	CASSIAGPGFYEQYF	TGTGCCAGTAGTATAGCTGGGCCAGGCTTCTACGAGCAGTACTTC
TRBV13	many	TRBJ2-7	.	CASSTRDTYEQYF	TGTGCCAGCAGCACGCGGGACACGTACGAGCAGTACTTC
TRBV14	many	TRBJ2-2	.	CASSQATGELFF	TGTGCCAGCAGCCAAGCCACCGGGGAGCTGTTTTTT
TRBV19	.	TRBJ1-5	.	CASSPRDYNQPQHF	TGTGCCAGCAGCCCCAGGGATTACAATCAGCCCCAGCATTTT
TRBV19	many	TRBJ1-5	.	CASNREEGNSNQPQHF	TGTGCCAGTAATCGGGAGGAAGGGAACTCCAATCAGCCCCAGCATTTT
TRBV4-2	.	TRBJ1-3	TRBD1	CASSQEEGQYLNTIYF	TGTGCCAGCAGCCAAGAAGAGGGACAGTACCTAAACACCATATATTTT
TRBV6-1	.	TRBJ1-1	.	CASSDGANTEAFF	TGTGCCAGCAGTGATGGCGCGAACACTGAAGCTTTCTTT